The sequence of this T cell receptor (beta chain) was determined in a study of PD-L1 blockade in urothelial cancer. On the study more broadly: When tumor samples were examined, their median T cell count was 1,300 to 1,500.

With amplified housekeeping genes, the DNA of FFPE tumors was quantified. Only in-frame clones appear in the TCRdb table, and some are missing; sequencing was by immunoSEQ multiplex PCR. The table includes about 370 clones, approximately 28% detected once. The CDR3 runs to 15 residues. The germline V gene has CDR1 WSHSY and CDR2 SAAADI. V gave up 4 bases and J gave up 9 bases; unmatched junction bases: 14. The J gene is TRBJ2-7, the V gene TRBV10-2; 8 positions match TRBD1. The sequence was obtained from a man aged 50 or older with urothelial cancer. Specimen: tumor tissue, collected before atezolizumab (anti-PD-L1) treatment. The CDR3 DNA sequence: TGCGCCAGCAGTGGGTCGGGACAGGCGTCCAGGGTGCAGTACTTC. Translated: CASSGSGQASRVQYF.